The clone carrying this T cell receptor (beta chain) was counted ten times or more. MiXCR, run by TCRdb on the reads, gives a single entry per CDR3 protein. The sample lists about 680,000 distinct CDR3 sequences; 20% to 25% were seen once. This record comes from a study of T cell repertoires in cytomegalovirus infection. Trimming left V 5 bases short and J 5 bases short, with 15 bases between. The CDR3 has 14 residues. CDR1 is SGHVS and CDR2 is FQNEAQ in the germline V gene. The chain carries TRBV7-8 and TRBJ2-5; D possibly corresponds to TRBD1 (6 bases). Source material: CD8+ T cells from PBMCs. This receptor was identified in a human donor in good health (CMV status not recorded). Some clones in this sample may be carry-over from other donors' samples. The CDR3 protein is CASSPQGDGETQYF. The DNA for the CDR3 is TGTGCCAGCAGCCCACAGGGTGATGGGGAGACCCAGTACTTC.